This T cell receptor beta chain was captured in a study of CD8 T cells in Susac syndrome. Findings and limits, study-wide: Regarding the TCR sequencing and HLA analysis, the study admitted that a relatively small number of individuals were involved.

TCR beta sequences were obtained from blood CD8+ and CD4+ T cells. Treatment-naive patients with stable or active relapsing-remitting disease were the multiple sclerosis controls. Comments on this clonotype: Its antigen is undetermined.

It was with random hexamers that 0.5 to 1 ug RNA was reverse transcribed. TCRdb recomputed calls from the immunoSEQ multiplex PCR reads with MiXCR, one row per CDR3 protein. The table has 77,000 or so distinct CDR3 sequences, less than 95% seen once. The germline V gene encodes CDR1 LNHNV and CDR2 YYDKDF (reference sequence). V shed 5 bases and J 5 bases; nucleotides not matched to a gene: 9. CDR3 size: 15 residues. Sequenced sample: CD8+ T cells from PBMCs. This TCR was sampled from a human donor with multiple sclerosis. This chain joins TRBV15 and TRBJ2-1, with 7 bases aligning to TRBD2. CDR3: CATSLNGGLHNEQFF. The DNA of the CDR3 is TGTGCCACCAGCTTGAACGGGGGACTACACAATGAGCAGTTCTTC. Variable domain in full (rest from reference TRBV15 and TRBJ2-1): DAMVIQNPRYQVTQFGKPVTLSCSQTLNHNVMYWYQQKSSQAPKLLFHYYDKDFNNEADTPDNFQSRRPNTSFCFLDIRSPGLGDTAMYLCATSLNGGLHNEQFFGPGTRLTVL.